This TCR beta chain was sequenced during a study of metastatic and nonmetastatic thyroid tumors. Background on the study: The comparison covered peripheral blood and tumor or nodule tissue in malignant and benign thyroid patients. Overall study findings and caveats: Malignant thyroid tumors reportedly had TCR beta diversity that was significantly higher than in benign nodules, in blood and tumor.

The CDR3 runs to 16 residues. Germline V gives CDR1 SGHRS, CDR2 YFSETQ. J was trimmed by 3 bases and V by 4 bases; bases with no gene match: 10. This clone was picked up many times. What it binds is not known. Original processing methods: What underpinned the distant-metastasis classifier for papillary thyroid cancer was the set of CDR3 differences across clinicopathological groups. TCRdb re-clonotyped the PCR reads through MiXCR. TCRdb assigned the V and J calls; the authors' analysis was not used. The data contain tens of thousands of clones, roughly an eighth of them seen just once; the ten biggest clones take up 5.5% to 7.5%. All patients were treatment-naive before thyroid surgery.

The sample comprised blood. This TCR derives from a male donor with papillary thyroid cancer or a benign thyroid nodule (not recorded which). Some clones in this sample may be carry-over from other donors' samples. The V call is TRBV5-1, the J call TRBJ2-3; 8 positions match TRBD1. The CDR3 DNA reads as TGCGCCAGCAGCATCCGGACAGGGCGGCGAACAGATACGCAGTATTTT. Translation: CASSIRTGRRTDTQYF. Full variable domain (missing parts from reference TRBV5-1 and TRBJ2-3): KAGVTQTPRYLIKTRGQQVTLSCSPISGHRSVSWYQQTPGQGLQFLFEYFSETQRNKGNFPGRFSGRQFSNSRSEMNVSTLELGDSALYLCASSIRTGRRTDTQYFGPGTRLTVL.